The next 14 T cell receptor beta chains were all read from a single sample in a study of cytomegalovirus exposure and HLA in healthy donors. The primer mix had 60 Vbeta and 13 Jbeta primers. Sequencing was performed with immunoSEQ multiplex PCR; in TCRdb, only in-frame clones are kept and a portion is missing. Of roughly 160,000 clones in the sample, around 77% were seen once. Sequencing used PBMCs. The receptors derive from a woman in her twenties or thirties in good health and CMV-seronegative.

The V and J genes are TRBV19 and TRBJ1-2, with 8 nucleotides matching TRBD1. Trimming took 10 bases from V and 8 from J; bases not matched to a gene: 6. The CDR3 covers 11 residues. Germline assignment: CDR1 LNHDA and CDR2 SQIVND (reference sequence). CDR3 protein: CAIRTGKGYTF. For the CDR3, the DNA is TGTGCCATCAGGACAGGGAAGGGCTACACCTTC.

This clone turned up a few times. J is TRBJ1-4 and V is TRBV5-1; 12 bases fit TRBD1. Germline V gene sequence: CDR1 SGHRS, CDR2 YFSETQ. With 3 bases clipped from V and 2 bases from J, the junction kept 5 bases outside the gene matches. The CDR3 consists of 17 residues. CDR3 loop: CASSSGTGGATNEKLFF. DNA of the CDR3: TGCGCCAGCAGCTCCGGGACAGGGGGCGCGACTAATGAAAAACTGTTTTTT.

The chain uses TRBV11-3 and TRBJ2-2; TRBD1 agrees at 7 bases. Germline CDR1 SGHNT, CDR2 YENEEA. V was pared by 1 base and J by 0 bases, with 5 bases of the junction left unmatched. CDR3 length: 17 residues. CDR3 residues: CASSLASQGANTGELFF. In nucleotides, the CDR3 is TGTGCCAGCAGCTTAGCATCCCAGGGGGCGAACACCGGGGAGCTGTTTTTT.

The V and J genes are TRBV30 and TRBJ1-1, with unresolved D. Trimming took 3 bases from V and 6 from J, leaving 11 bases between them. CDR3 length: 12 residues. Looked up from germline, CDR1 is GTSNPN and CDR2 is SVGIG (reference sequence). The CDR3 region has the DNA TGTGCCTGGAGGCGATACGGGGCTGAAGCTTTCTTT. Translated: CAWRRYGAEAFF. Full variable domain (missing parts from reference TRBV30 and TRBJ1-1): SQTIHQWPATLVQPVGSPLSLECTVEGTSNPNLYWYRQAAGRGLQLLFYSVGIGQISSEVPQNLSASRPQDRQFILSSKKLLLSDSGFYLCAWRRYGAEAFFGQGTRLTVV.

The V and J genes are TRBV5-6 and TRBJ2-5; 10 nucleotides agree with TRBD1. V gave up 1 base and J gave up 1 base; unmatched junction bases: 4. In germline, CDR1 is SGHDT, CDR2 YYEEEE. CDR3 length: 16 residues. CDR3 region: CASSLPRTGGQETQYF. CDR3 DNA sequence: TGTGCCAGCAGCTTGCCCCGGACAGGGGGCCAAGAGACCCAGTACTTC.

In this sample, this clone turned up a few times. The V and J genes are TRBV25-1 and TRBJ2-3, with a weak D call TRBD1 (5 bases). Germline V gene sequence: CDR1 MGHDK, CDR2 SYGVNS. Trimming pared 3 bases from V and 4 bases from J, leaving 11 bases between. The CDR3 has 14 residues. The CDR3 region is CASSDPRAPDTQYF. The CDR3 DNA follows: TGTGCCAGCAGTGATCCCAGGGCACCAGATACGCAGTATTTT.

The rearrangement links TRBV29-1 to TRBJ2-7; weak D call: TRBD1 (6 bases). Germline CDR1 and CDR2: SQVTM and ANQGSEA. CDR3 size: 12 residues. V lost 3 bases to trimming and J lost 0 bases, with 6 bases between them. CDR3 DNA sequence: TGCAGCGTTGAGGGACACTCCTACGAGCAGTACTTC. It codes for CSVEGHSYEQYF.

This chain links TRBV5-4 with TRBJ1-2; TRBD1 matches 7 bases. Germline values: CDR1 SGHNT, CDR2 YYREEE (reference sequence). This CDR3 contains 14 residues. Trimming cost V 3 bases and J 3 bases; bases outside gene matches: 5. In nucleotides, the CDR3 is TGTGCCAGCAGCTGGGGACAGACGGACTATGGCTACACCTTC. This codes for CASSWGQTDYGYTF.

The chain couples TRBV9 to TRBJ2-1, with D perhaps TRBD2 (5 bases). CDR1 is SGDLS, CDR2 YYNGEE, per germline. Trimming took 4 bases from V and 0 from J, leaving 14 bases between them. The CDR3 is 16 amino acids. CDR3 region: CASSPRGGSSYNEQFF. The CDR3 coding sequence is TGTGCCAGCAGCCCTCGGGGTGGCAGCTCCTACAATGAGCAGTTCTTC.

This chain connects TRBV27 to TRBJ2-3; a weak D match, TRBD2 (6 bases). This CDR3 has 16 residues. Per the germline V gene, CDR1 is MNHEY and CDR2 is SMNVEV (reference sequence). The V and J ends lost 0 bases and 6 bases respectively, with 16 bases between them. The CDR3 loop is CASSLSGVRELDTQYF. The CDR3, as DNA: TGTGCCAGCAGTTTATCGGGAGTCCGGGAGCTTGATACGCAGTATTTT.

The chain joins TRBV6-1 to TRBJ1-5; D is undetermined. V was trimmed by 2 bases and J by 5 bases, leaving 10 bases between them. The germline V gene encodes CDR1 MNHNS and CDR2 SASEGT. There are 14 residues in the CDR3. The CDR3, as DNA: TGTGCCAGCAGTGAAAACAGCCCCCATCAGCCCCAGCATTTT. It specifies CASSENSPHQPQHF.

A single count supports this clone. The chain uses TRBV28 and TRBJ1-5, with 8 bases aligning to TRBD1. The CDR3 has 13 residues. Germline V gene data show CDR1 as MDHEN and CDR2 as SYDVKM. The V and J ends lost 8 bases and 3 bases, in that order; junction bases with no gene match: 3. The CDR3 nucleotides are TGTGCCAGCGAGGGACAGGCCAATCAGCCCCAGCATTTT. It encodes CASEGQANQPQHF.

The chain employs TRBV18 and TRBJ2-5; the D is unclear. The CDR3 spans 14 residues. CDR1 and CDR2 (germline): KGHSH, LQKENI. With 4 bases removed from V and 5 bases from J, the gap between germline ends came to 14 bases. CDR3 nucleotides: TGTGCCAGCTCACGAGCCGCGAGCATGGAGACCCAGTACTTC. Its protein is CASSRAASMETQYF. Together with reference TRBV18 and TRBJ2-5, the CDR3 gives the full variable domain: NAGVMQNPRHLVRRRGQEARLRCSPMKGHSHVYWYRQLPEEGLKFMVYLQKENIIDESGMPKERFSAEFPKEGPSILRIQQVVRGDSAAYFCASSRAASMETQYFGPGTRLLVL.

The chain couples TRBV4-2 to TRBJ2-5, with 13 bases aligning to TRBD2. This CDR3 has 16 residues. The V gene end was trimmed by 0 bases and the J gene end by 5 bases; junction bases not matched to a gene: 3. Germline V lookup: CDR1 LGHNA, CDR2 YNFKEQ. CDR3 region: CASSQEGLAGKETQYF. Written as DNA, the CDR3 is TGTGCCAGCAGCCAAGAGGGACTAGCGGGGAAGGAGACCCAGTACTTC.